Listed below are T cell receptor beta chains from one sample, sequenced in a study of blood T cell repertoires in COVID-19. The method was immunoSEQ multiplex PCR; TCRdb's version includes in-frame clones alone and lacks a portion of them. The sample lists approximately 71,000 clones, about nine tenths seen once, with less than 6.5% in the top ten. Sequenced material: peripheral blood. Source of these receptors: a woman aged 18 to 35 with acute or convalescent COVID-19. CDR3s include the opening cysteine and the closing phenylalanine or tryptophan. Fields, in order: J gene, V gene, D gene, clone size, CDR3 DNA, CDR3 protein. A D gene is named only where the DNA matches it firmly. Size is stated for part of the rows, as once, few or many counts, or as a class when the clone is expanded.

TRBJ1-3	TRBV4-2	.	.	TGTGCCAGCAGCCAATCTCACCGGGAAGCGGGGGGAAACACCATATATTTT	CASSQSHREAGGNTIYF
TRBJ2-1	TRBV7-2	TRBD2	.	TGTGCCAGCAGCCCCCTTTCTGGACTAGCGGGAGGGCGGGCCCTCTTC	CASSPLSGLAGGRALF
TRBJ2-1	TRBV4-1	.	.	TGCGCCAGCAGCCAAGGGGGGGAGGAGTTCTTC	CASSQGGEEFF
TRBJ1-2	TRBV28	.	.	TGTGCCAGCAGTTTAGGGGCTATGGAACTGTCGGGTAATGGCTACACCTTC	CASSLGAMELSGNGYTF
TRBJ1-1	TRBV10-1	TRBD1	.	TGCGCCAGCAGGCCCAAGGACAGGGAAAACACTGAAGCTTTCTTT	CASRPKDRENTEAFF
TRBJ1-6	TRBV28	.	.	TGTGCCAGCCAACAGGTGTGGGGATCGGATTCACCCCTCCACTTT	CASQQVWGSDSPLHF
TRBJ2-5	TRBV29-1	TRBD2	.	TGCAGCGTCCGAGGACTAGCGGTCCAAGAGACCCAGTACTTC	CSVRGLAVQETQYF
TRBJ1-1	TRBV2	.	.	TGTGCCAGCAGAGGAATAGCCCAACAAAACACTGAAGCTTTCTTT	CASRGIAQQNTEAFF
TRBJ1-2	TRBV2	TRBD1	.	TGTGCCAGCAACAACAGGGGAGGCTACACCTTC	CASNNRGGYTF
TRBJ2-3	TRBV5-1	.	.	TGCGCCAGCAGCTTGGGAATAGCCGGCACAGATACGCAGTATTTT	CASSLGIAGTDTQYF
TRBJ2-1	TRBV4-3	.	.	TGCGCCAGCAGGGGCGGGAATGAGCAGTTCTTC	CASRGGNEQFF
TRBJ1-3	TRBV13	TRBD1	once	TGTGCCAGCAGCACTAGACAGGGGCCCTCTGGAAACACCATATATTTT	CASSTRQGPSGNTIYF
TRBJ1-3	TRBV7-9	TRBD1	.	TGTGCCACTATACAGGGGACAAACACCATATATTTT	CATIQGTNTIYF
TRBJ2-5	TRBV7-9	TRBD2	.	TGTGCCAGCAGCACCTTACTAGCGGAAGGAGAGACCCAGTACTTC	CASSTLLAEGETQYF
TRBJ1-3	TRBV29-1	.	.	TGCAGCGTTGAAAGCGGGGCTGGAAACACCATATATTTT	CSVESGAGNTIYF
TRBJ1-6	TRBV27	.	.	TGTGCCAGCAGTTATAAAGGACGGACATATAATTCACCCCTCCACTTT	CASSYKGRTYNSPLHF
TRBJ2-5	TRBV24-1	TRBD2	.	TGTGCCACCAGTGATCCACTAGCGGGGAACCAAGAGACCCAGTACTTC	CATSDPLAGNQETQYF
TRBJ2-1	TRBV7-9	TRBD2	.	TGTGCCAGCAGCTTCTTATCCGGGACTAGAAGTGAGCAGTTCTTC	CASSFLSGTRSEQFF
TRBJ1-1	TRBV18	TRBD1	.	TGTGCCAGCTCACCAAATCTCGGCTCAGGGGGAGTGAACACTGAAGCTTTCTTT	CASSPNLGSGGVNTEAFF
TRBJ2-3	TRBV18	TRBD2	.	TGTGCCAGCTCACCACCACTACTAGCGGGAGGGCCCGGCACAGATACGCAGTATTTT	CASSPPLLAGGPGTDTQYF
TRBJ2-1	TRBV27	TRBD1	.	TGTGCCAGCAGTATACAGGGGGTGCTATACAATGAGCAGTTCTTC	CASSIQGVLYNEQFF
TRBJ1-2	TRBV28	.	.	TGTGCCAGCAGTGACAAGTATGGCTACACCTTC	CASSDKYGYTF
TRBJ1-1	TRBV23-1	TRBD1	.	TGCGCCAGCAGGTTTCCGGGACAGGCCATGAACACTGAAGCTTTCTTT	CASRFPGQAMNTEAFF
TRBJ2-2	TRBV7-8	TRBD2	few	TGTGCCAGCAGCCGCAAGCGGGAGGGCATCACCGGGGAGCTGTTTTTT	CASSRKREGITGELFF
TRBJ2-6	TRBV5-6	.	.	TGTGCCAGCAGCTTGATGTTCATGGGGGGGGCCGGGGCCAACGTCCTGACTTTC	CASSLMFMGGAGANVLTF
TRBJ2-3	TRBV3-1/TRBV3-2	.	once	TGTGCCAGCAGCCAAGACGGGGGTCCCTTTGATACGCAGTATTTT	CASSQDGGPFDTQYF
TRBJ2-5	TRBV5-4	TRBD2	.	TGTGCCAGCAGCCCGGTACTAGCGGGGGGGCCGGAGACCCAGTACTTC	CASSPVLAGGPETQYF